What follows describes a single T cell receptor (beta chain). Drawing of blood for sampling happened at baseline, at cycle 4 day 1, and at cycle 7 day 1. The source of the sample is a study of OX40 agonist ivuxolimab in advanced cancers. Whole-study context: From 23 to 79 years was the age range, with a mean of around 56 years, and approximately 84% were male. Prior therapy, whether anti-PD-1, anti-PD-L1 or anti-CTLA-4, was allowed, and roughly 40% had some.

The assay was immunoSEQ multiplex PCR, and TCRdb's table has in-frame clones only and misses some. The sample shows tens of thousands of clones, roughly nine tenths of them seen only once. Per germline, CDR1 MNHEY and CDR2 SMNVEV (reference sequence). With 6 bases removed from V and 4 bases from J, the gap between germline ends came to 13 bases. The CDR3 spans 14 residues. The receptor's source is an adult with an advanced solid tumor such as melanoma, head and neck, liver or kidney cancer. The material was CD4+ or CD8+ T cells sorted from blood, obtained in a trial of the OX40 agonist ivuxolimab. The V gene is TRBV27, the J gene TRBJ1-5; weak D call: TRBD1 (6 bases). The DNA of the CDR3 is TGTGCCAGCAGGCAGGGGTTTAGGAATCAGCCCCAGCATTTT. The encoded protein is CASRQGFRNQPQHF.